This T cell receptor (beta chain) came from a study of control samples from healthy donors and cancer patients. The V gene's germline CDR1 is KGHSH and CDR2 LQKENI. The CDR3 runs to 12 residues. Deletions cut 4 bases from V and 3 bases from J, with 6 bases between. Repertoires were generated with immunoSEQ multiplex PCR, while TCRdb's copy carries only in-frame clones and drops some. The table includes over 150,000 clones, over 90% detected once. This sequence joins TRBV18 and TRBJ2-5; D could derive from TRBD1 or TRBD2 (5 bases each). This TCR came from a woman in her thirties in good health. The material sequenced was blood. This chain's CDR3 is CASSRGKETQYF. CDR3 nucleotide sequence: TGTGCCAGCTCACGGGGGAAAGAGACCCAGTACTTC.